This TCR beta chain comes out of a study of blood T cell repertoires in COVID-19. Study-level background: There were acute and convalescent COVID-19 samples, and they came from the United States, Italy and Spain. Nucleic acid was either cDNA or gDNA, and it came from T cells, B-cell-depleted T cells, or PBMCs.

In the authors' methods: Reference gene primer amplification gave estimated nucleated cell counts. Here immunoSEQ multiplex PCR was the method, and the copy in TCRdb shows in-frame clones only, minus some. For V, J and clone size, that table is used; D and trimming come from the DNA. The table includes roughly 200,000 clones, nearly 90% detected once. The V gene end was trimmed by 4 bases and the J gene end by 1 base; junction bases not matched to a gene: 10. This CDR3 is built from 17 residues. Germline V gives CDR1 MNHNS, CDR2 SASEGT. The sequencing sample was made of peripheral blood. The receptor comes from a woman aged 18-29 years who had recovered from COVID-19. V usage is TRBV6-1 and J usage is TRBJ1-2, with 9 bases aligning to TRBD1. CDR3 sequence: CASSGFLQGAYNYGYTF. CDR3 DNA sequence: TGTGCCAGCAGTGGGTTCCTACAGGGGGCATATAACTATGGCTACACCTTC.